This TCR beta chain was identified in a study of shared clonotypes between healthy human individuals. Comment on this clone: The antigen remains undetermined.

Sequencing used immunoSEQ multiplex PCR; TCRdb keeps in-frame clones, though not all of them. The sample carries millions of clones, more than 85% recorded once. Study results and caveats: Several donors shared 5% to 5.5% of their naive CD4 clonotypes. Donors were few, which limited the genetic and exposure-history diversity represented.

V trimming: 3 bases; J trimming: 1 base; junction bases outside the gene matches: 7. Germline V lookup: CDR1 SGHNT, CDR2 YYREEE (reference sequence). This CDR3 region has 16 residues. The gene calls are TRBV5-4 and TRBJ2-3; 8 positions match TRBD2. Sequencing was carried out using naive CD4+ T cells from PBMCs. Subset denoted: CD45RA+ positively selected. This receptor was taken from a young man in good health. Some clones in this sample may be carry-over from other donors' samples. CDR3 nucleotides: TGTGCCAGCAGCTGGGCCGGGACTAGGGGCACAGATACGCAGTATTTT. It codes for CASSWAGTRGTDTQYF.